This passage covers 10 T cell receptor beta chains from one sample sequenced in a study of T-cell reconstitution after alpha-beta-depleted transplantation in children. The TCRbeta library was prepared with unique molecular identifiers. TCRdb called the PCR reads again in MiXCR, with one record for every CDR3 protein. The repertoire consists of fewer than 700,000 distinct CDR3 sequences, with approximately 13% occurring once and the leading ten covering around 2%. The sample consisted of PBMCs, mostly from graft donor cells, taken 360 days after TCRalphabeta/CD19-depleted stem cell transplant. Source of these receptors: a male patient younger than 18 who had a stem cell transplant for acute myeloid leukemia, so the T cells may come from the graft donor.

This clonotype was detected a few times. The V gene is TRBV29-1, the J gene TRBJ1-1, with 7 bases matching TRBD1. Germline CDR1 reads SQVTM; CDR2 reads ANQGSEA. The CDR3 length is 13 residues. The V and J ends lost 7 bases and 2 bases, in that order; junction bases with no gene match: 7. For the CDR3, the DNA is TGCAGCGCAGAGGGACAGACAAACACTGAAGCTTTCTTT. This gives the protein CSAEGQTNTEAFF.

There are many counts of this clonotype. V gene TRBV29-1 combines with J gene TRBJ2-7; 8 nucleotides line up with TRBD1. Trimming at V came to 6 bases and at J to 7 bases, leaving 5 bases not matched to a gene. The germline V gene encodes CDR1 SQVTM and CDR2 ANQGSEA. This CDR3 is built from 11 residues. The CDR3 DNA reads TGCAGCGTCGAATACAGGGGGGAGCAGTACTTC. Encoded protein: CSVEYRGEQYF.

This clonotype was picked up a small number of times. The V call is TRBV25-1, the J call TRBJ2-7, with a tentative D call TRBD2 (6 bases). The germline V gene encodes CDR1 MGHDK and CDR2 SYGVNS. This CDR3 comprises 16 residues. V was pared by 7 bases and J by 0 bases, with 19 bases between. The CDR3 coding sequence is TGTGCCAGCACCGGAGGGGTAGGGCGGTCCTCCTACGAGCAGTACTTC. Its protein is CASTGGVGRSSYEQYF.

This clonotype was seen only a few times. V usage is TRBV12-3 or TRBV12-4 and J usage is TRBJ2-1; 12 bases align to TRBD2. Unmatched junction bases numbered 11, after V lost 3 bases and J lost 5 bases. The CDR3 has 18 residues. The CDR3 DNA reads as TGTGCCAGCAGTTTGGTCGCTAGCGGGAGGGCCCCCCACAATGAGCAGTTCTTC. The encoded protein is CASSLVASGRAPHNEQFF.

This clonotype showed up just a few times. The chain has TRBV5-6 and TRBJ2-1; 7 bases align to TRBD1. Trimming at V came to 2 bases and at J to 8 bases, leaving 10 bases not matched to a gene. Germline values: CDR1 SGHDT, CDR2 YYEEEE. The CDR3 is 15 residues long. CDR3 sequence (DNA): TGTGCCAGCAGCTTTAGGGCGGACAGGCAGCATGAGCAGTTCTTC. This translates into CASSFRADRQHEQFF.

The chain recombines TRBV11-3 with TRBJ2-1; TRBD1 aligns across 8 bases. J was trimmed by 7 bases and V by 5 bases; bases with no gene match: 13. This CDR3 contains 16 residues. CDR1 is SGHNT, CDR2 YENEEA, per germline. The CDR3 DNA reads TGTGCCAGCAGCCTCGGGGGAGACAGGGGAAGAAATGAGCAGTTCTTC. Translated, it gives CASSLGGDRGRNEQFF.

This clonotype was seen at least ten times. The chain links TRBV29-1 to TRBJ2-1, with 8 bases lining up with TRBD1. CDR3 length: 14 amino acids. From germline, CDR1 is SQVTM and CDR2 ANQGSEA. The CDR3 protein is CSALDRGLYNEQFF. CDR3 DNA sequence: TGCAGTGCCCTCGACAGGGGACTTTACAATGAGCAGTTCTTC.

The chain combines TRBV28 with TRBJ1-5; 7 bases match TRBD1. This CDR3 spans 16 amino acids. With V trimmed by 2 bases and J by 5 bases, 9 bases remained unmatched. The germline CDR1 and CDR2 sequences are MDHEN and SYDVKM. DNA of the CDR3: TGTGCCAGCAGTTTAATAGTAGGGGGCTGGGATCAGCCCCAGCATTTT. Translating gives CASSLIVGGWDQPQHF.

This clonotype has a handful of counts. The chain carries TRBV9 and TRBJ2-2; D ambiguous. The V and J ends lost 4 bases and 3 bases respectively, with 10 bases between them. The CDR3 length is 14 residues. Germline assignment: CDR1 SGDLS and CDR2 YYNGEE. The CDR3 DNA is TGTGCCAGCAGCCCCCGCTTTCACACCGGGGAGCTGTTTTTT. Encoded protein: CASSPRFHTGELFF.

The rearrangement joins TRBV12-3 or TRBV12-4 to TRBJ2-1; TRBD1 or TRBD2 may be the D gene (7 bases each). V was trimmed by 10 bases and J by 7 bases, leaving 20 bases between them. CDR3 size: 14 residues. The CDR3 DNA sequence: TGTGCCACCTCCGCAGGGGGAGCGGGGAATGAGCAGTTCTTC. This codes for CATSAGGAGNEQFF.